The rows below give T cell receptor beta chains drawn from one sample of a study of control samples from healthy donors and cancer patients. The repertoire was sequenced with immunoSEQ multiplex PCR; TCRdb's copy has only in-frame clones and lacks some. The sample includes 180,000 or so clones, 91% seen only once; the top ten take approximately 1.4%. Material for sequencing was blood. All receptors derive from a woman aged 30 to 39 in good health. The CDR3 runs from the conserved cysteine through the conserved F or W. D genes are given only for firm matches. A clone size is listed for some rows: how often the clone was seen (once, few, many), or a class if it is expanded.

D: .
J: TRBJ1-6
V: TRBV5-1
size: .
CDR3: CASSLGGSSYNSPLHF
DNA: TGCGCCAGCAGCTTGGGAGGGAGCTCCTATAATTCACCCCTCCACTTT

D: .
J: TRBJ2-5
V: TRBV4-1
size: .
CDR3: CASSQPIRDTETQYF
DNA: TGCGCCAGCAGCCAACCCATCCGGGACACAGAGACCCAGTACTTC

D: .
J: TRBJ2-2
V: TRBV5-8
size: .
CDR3: CASSLWPTNTGELFF
DNA: TGTGCCAGCAGCTTATGGCCTACGAACACCGGGGAGCTGTTTTTT

D: TRBD2
J: TRBJ2-1
V: TRBV27
size: .
CDR3: CASRTSGRAGEQFF
DNA: TGTGCCAGCAGGACTAGCGGGAGGGCCGGTGAGCAGTTCTTC

D: .
J: TRBJ1-1
V: TRBV20-1
size: .
CDR3: CSAPGNTEAFF
DNA: TGCAGTGCCCCCGGGAACACTGAAGCTTTCTTT

D: TRBD2
J: TRBJ2-3
V: TRBV28
size: .
CDR3: CASSWRERDTQYF
DNA: TGTGCCAGCAGTTGGCGGGAGAGGGATACGCAGTATTTT

D: .
J: TRBJ1-4
V: TRBV5-1
size: .
CDR3: CASRKTGTNEKLFF
DNA: TGCGCCAGCAGAAAGACAGGAACTAATGAAAAACTGTTTTTT

D: .
J: TRBJ1-6
V: TRBV28
size: once
CDR3: CASRPHRNSPLHF
DNA: TGTGCCAGCAGACCTCACAGGAATTCACCCCTCCACTTT

D: .
J: TRBJ2-2
V: TRBV29-1
size: once
CDR3: CSVERDSYTGELFF
DNA: TGCAGCGTTGAACGAGACTCCTACACCGGGGAGCTGTTTTTT

D: TRBD1
J: TRBJ2-2
V: TRBV11-3
size: .
CDR3: CASSLDRAGGELFF
DNA: TGTGCCAGCAGCTTGGACAGGGCTGGCGGGGAGCTGTTTTTT

D: .
J: TRBJ2-7
V: TRBV7-8
size: many
CDR3: CASSRDGHYEQYF
DNA: TGTGCCAGCAGCAGAGACGGTCACTACGAGCAGTACTTC

D: .
J: TRBJ2-5
V: TRBV28
size: .
CDR3: CASRQGGRETQYF
DNA: TGTGCCAGCAGACAGGGGGGGCGCGAGACCCAGTACTTC

D: .
J: TRBJ1-5
V: TRBV7-2
size: .
CDR3: CASSQGRGYQPQHF
DNA: TGTGCCAGCAGCCAAGGGCGGGGGTATCAGCCCCAGCATTTT

D: TRBD1
J: TRBJ2-7
V: TRBV9
size: .
CDR3: CASSVGTGTYEQYF
DNA: TGTGCCAGCAGCGTGGGGACAGGGACCTACGAGCAGTACTTC

D: TRBD1
J: TRBJ1-2
V: TRBV2
size: once
CDR3: CASTPGTGHYGYTF
DNA: TGTGCCAGCACTCCCGGGACAGGGCACTATGGCTACACCTTC

D: .
J: TRBJ2-1
V: TRBV5-1
size: .
CDR3: CASSSALVTNEQFF
DNA: TGCGCCAGCAGCTCCGCGCTGGTGACCAATGAGCAGTTCTTC

D: TRBD1
J: TRBJ1-2
V: TRBV5-1
size: .
CDR3: CASSLSGQGPGYTF
DNA: TGCGCCAGCAGCTTATCGGGACAGGGCCCGGGCTACACCTTC

D: .
J: TRBJ1-6
V: TRBV11-3
size: .
CDR3: CASSLDSYNSPLHF
DNA: TGTGCCAGCAGCTTAGACAGCTATAATTCACCCCTCCACTTT

D: TRBD1
J: TRBJ1-1
V: TRBV4-1
size: .
CDR3: CASSQAGQGAANTEAFF
DNA: TGCGCCAGCAGCCAAGCCGGACAGGGGGCGGCGAACACTGAAGCTTTCTTT

D: TRBD1
J: TRBJ1-3
V: TRBV7-3
size: .
CDR3: CASSLAGGVGNTIYF
DNA: TGTGCCAGCAGCTTAGCAGGGGGAGTTGGAAACACCATATATTTT

D: TRBD1
J: TRBJ2-3
V: TRBV7-9
size: .
CDR3: CASSPRDRGDTQYF
DNA: TGTGCCAGCAGCCCCCGGGACAGGGGAGATACGCAGTATTTT

D: .
J: TRBJ2-7
V: TRBV15
size: .
CDR3: CATSRDPVPSYEQYF
DNA: TGTGCCACCAGCAGAGATCCGGTTCCCTCCTACGAGCAGTACTTC

D: TRBD1
J: TRBJ1-2
V: TRBV12-5
size: .
CDR3: CASGLGQANYGYTF
DNA: TGTGCTAGTGGACTGGGACAGGCTAACTATGGCTACACCTTC